A selection of T cell receptor beta chains follows, all from one sample in a study of relationships among human T cell subsets. Each CDR3 protein is one row after TCRdb ran MiXCR on the multiplex PCR reads. The table shows fewer than 5,500 distinct CDR3 sequences, with around 62% occurring only once. The specimen sequenced was CD8+ T cells sorted from blood. Source of these receptors: a man aged 35 to 55 in good health. The CDR3 runs from the conserved cysteine through the conserved F or W. A D gene is named only where the DNA matches it firmly. Part of the rows lack a size; the others show once, few, many or a class for expanded clones.

V,D,J,size,CDR3,DNA
TRBV5-8,TRBD1,TRBJ2-3,.,CASSLGQGAPDTQYF,TGTGCCAGCAGCTTGGGACAGGGGGCCCCAGATACGCAGTATTTT
TRBV5-4,.,TRBJ2-1,few,CASSPMDGAYNEQFF,TGTGCCAGCAGCCCCATGGACGGCGCCTACAATGAGCAGTTCTTC
TRBV20-1,TRBD2,TRBJ2-1,.,CSARDASGWNEQFF,TGCAGTGCTAGAGATGCTAGCGGGTGGAATGAGCAGTTCTTC
TRBV28,.,TRBJ2-2,.,CASSLHLVGELFF,TGTGCCAGCAGTTTACATCTCGTCGGGGAGCTGTTTTTT
TRBV5-1,TRBD2,TRBJ2-7,.,CASSSTSGSYEQYF,TGCGCCAGCAGCTCGACTAGCGGATCCTACGAGCAGTACTTC
TRBV7-9,TRBD1,TRBJ2-7,once,CASSLGNRGHYSYEQYF,TGTGCCAGCAGCTTAGGGAACAGGGGCCACTATTCCTACGAGCAGTACTTC
TRBV14,.,TRBJ2-3,.,CASSQVGGATDTQYF,TGTGCCAGCAGCCAAGTAGGCGGCGCGACAGATACGCAGTATTTT
TRBV7-3,.,TRBJ2-6,once,CASSLGFSGANVLTF,TGTGCCAGCAGCTTGGGATTCTCTGGGGCCAACGTCCTGACTTTC
TRBV28,.,TRBJ2-1,few,CASSLLGGPYNEQFF,TGTGCCAGCAGTTTATTGGGGGGGCCCTACAATGAGCAGTTCTTC
TRBV27,.,TRBJ2-7,.,CASSLSLSYEQYF,TGTGCCAGCAGTTTATCCCTCTCCTACGAGCAGTACTTC
TRBV4-1,TRBD2,TRBJ2-4,.,CASSQDPSGGEHINIQYF,TGCGCCAGCAGCCAAGATCCCTCCGGGGGGGAACACATAAACATTCAGTACTTC
TRBV5-6,TRBD1,TRBJ2-7,.,CASSPSVRDRGLGYEQYF,TGTGCCAGCAGCCCCTCCGTCCGGGACAGGGGACTAGGGTACGAGCAGTACTTC
TRBV29-1,.,TRBJ2-3,.,CSVIGGSTDTQYF,TGCAGCGTCATTGGGGGTAGCACAGATACGCAGTATTTT
TRBV14,.,TRBJ2-3,few,CASSIRTAVSTDTQYF,TGTGCCAGCAGCATCCGGACGGCGGTGAGCACAGATACGCAGTATTTT
TRBV14,.,TRBJ2-1,.,CASSQVFSRGRYEQFF,TGTGCCAGCAGCCAAGTCTTCTCCCGAGGGCGATATGAGCAGTTCTTC
TRBV27,.,TRBJ2-7,.,CASSFTGRPYEQYF,TGTGCCAGCAGTTTTACAGGCAGGCCCTACGAGCAGTACTTC
TRBV7-9,.,TRBJ2-3,few,CASSFGPGTDTQYF,TGTGCCAGCAGCTTTGGTCCTGGCACAGATACGCAGTATTTT
TRBV6-4,.,TRBJ1-3,.,CASSQGWGSGNTIYF,TGTGCCAGCTCGCAAGGGTGGGGCTCTGGAAACACCATATATTTT
TRBV27,.,TRBJ2-7,.,CASSRAVSYEQYF,TGTGCCAGCAGTAGAGCGGTCTCCTACGAGCAGTACTTC
TRBV6-2/TRBV6-3,.,TRBJ1-2,.,CASRPGQSFYGYTF,TGTGCCAGCCGCCCCGGACAGTCATTCTATGGCTACACCTTC
TRBV10-1,TRBD2,TRBJ2-7,.,CASRLAGDDEQYF,TGCGCCAGCAGACTAGCGGGAGATGACGAGCAGTACTTC
TRBV4-1,TRBD2,TRBJ2-7,.,CASSQEDQTAGDSYEQYF,TGCGCCAGCAGCCAAGAAGACCAGACGGCGGGGGACTCCTACGAGCAGTACTTC
TRBV27,TRBD1,TRBJ2-7,.,CASSDGQGVQYEQYF,TGTGCCAGCAGTGACGGACAGGGAGTTCAGTACGAGCAGTACTTC
TRBV28,TRBD2,TRBJ2-1,.,CASGFGLAGANEQFF,TGTGCCAGCGGTTTCGGGCTAGCGGGGGCCAATGAGCAGTTCTTC
TRBV28,.,TRBJ2-1,.,CASSLWGDEQFF,TGTGCCAGCAGTTTATGGGGGGATGAGCAGTTCTTC
TRBV29-1,.,TRBJ1-2,.,CSVVYGLEDGYTF,TGCAGCGTTGTATATGGGTTGGAAGATGGCTACACCTTC
TRBV13,TRBD2,TRBJ2-1,few,CASSLWGGGDEQFF,TGTGCCAGCAGCTTATGGGGCGGGGGAGATGAGCAGTTCTTC
TRBV20-1,.,TRBJ2-7,few,CSARDLGTAYEQYF,TGCAGTGCTAGAGATCTTGGGACTGCCTACGAGCAGTACTTC
TRBV4-1,.,TRBJ2-3,.,CASSHWDRRGTDTQYF,TGCGCCAGCAGCCATTGGGACCGGCGTGGCACAGATACGCAGTATTTT
TRBV7-3,.,TRBJ2-2,once,CASSLGGYGTGELFF,TGTGCCAGCAGCTTAGGCGGCTACGGCACCGGGGAGCTGTTTTTT
TRBV20-1,.,TRBJ2-3,once,CSARDESIRAPGDTQYF,TGCAGTGCTAGAGATGAGAGCATCAGGGCGCCGGGAGATACGCAGTATTTT
TRBV28,.,TRBJ1-1,few,CASSLTRGFTEAFF,TGTGCCAGCAGTTTAACCCGCGGTTTCACTGAAGCTTTCTTT
TRBV10-3,TRBD2,TRBJ2-7,once,CAAGGGYEQYF,TGTGCAGCCGGGGGAGGGTACGAGCAGTACTTC
TRBV4-1,.,TRBJ2-1,.,CASSQDPSGNEQFF,TGCGCCAGCAGCCAAGACCCCTCGGGGAATGAGCAGTTCTTC
TRBV14,.,TRBJ2-5,.,CASSQDSQETQYF,TGTGCCAGCAGCCAGGACAGCCAAGAGACCCAGTACTTC
TRBV28,.,TRBJ2-7,.,CASSWPSPYEQYF,TGTGCCAGCAGTTGGCCCAGTCCCTACGAGCAGTACTTC
TRBV12-3/TRBV12-4,TRBD1,TRBJ2-1,.,CASSPGQEPYNEQFF,TGTGCCAGCAGTCCGGGACAGGAGCCCTACAATGAGCAGTTCTTC
TRBV27,.,TRBJ2-7,.,CASSTGSYEQYF,TGTGCCAGCAGTACGGGCTCCTACGAGCAGTACTTC
TRBV5-1,.,TRBJ2-5,few,CASSPSLWGLETQYF,TGCGCCAGCAGCCCCTCCCTTTGGGGGCTCGAGACCCAGTACTTC
TRBV28,TRBD2,TRBJ2-1,few,CASSLGFQGRTGGYPNEQFF,TGTGCCAGCAGTTTAGGGTTCCAGGGCCGTACGGGGGGATATCCTAATGAGCAGTTCTTC
TRBV29-1,.,TRBJ1-4,.,CSVRQFPNEKLFF,TGCAGCGTTAGACAGTTTCCTAATGAAAAACTGTTTTTT
TRBV20-1,TRBD1,TRBJ2-7,.,CSARDPDRVGYEQYF,TGCAGTGCTAGAGATCCCGACAGGGTCGGTTACGAGCAGTACTTC
TRBV12-3/TRBV12-4,.,TRBJ2-3,few,CASSFGGRGDTQYF,TGTGCCAGCAGTTTTGGTGGCCGGGGGGATACGCAGTATTTT